This TCR beta chain came from a study of T cell repertoires in cytomegalovirus infection (dated by TCRdb to the late 2010s). In terms of the full investigation: Donor HLA type was relevant to the analysis, as public TCR beta signatures indicated carriage of CMV infection together with the matching HLA type. The paper as a whole reports these results and caveats: Carriers of CMV infection plus the relevant HLA type were discriminated by the cumulative frequency of public TCR beta family members in the study cohort and in an independent roughly 340-donor cohort. The ex vivo response was dominated by HLA-C-restricted CMV-specific TCR beta clonotypes, which also provided the single most frequent clonotype in two of eight donors.

For sequencing, an Illumina HiSeq 1500 was employed. The public reads were reprocessed in TCRdb via fastp at Q25 and MiXCR, keeping in-frame beta chains. Here each entry gathers all rows of one CDR3 protein and keeps the most common genes and DNA. For this sample the table gives a few hundred thousand distinct CDR3 sequences, of which 26% were detected only once. Less than 15% of the sample is held by the ten biggest clonotypes. This clonotype showed up many times. Its antigen is unknown. No base quality values were provided; no much bigger clone lies one nucleotide off. At the junction V is shortened by 1 base and J by 0 bases, with 8 bases in between. The CDR3, cysteine through phenylalanine, is 15 amino acids long. Just CDR3 DNA is preserved here, 45 bases in frame from base 1. The germline V gene sets CDR1 to SGHTA and CDR2 to FQGNSA.

Sequencing used PBMCs. This TCR derives from a human donor in good health (CMV status not recorded). Some clones in this sample may be carry-over from other donors' samples. The rearrangement joined TRBV7-2 to TRBJ2-3, and possibly TRBD2, on 6 matching bases. The nucleotide sequence reads TGTGCCAGCAGCTTAGTAGCGGCCAGCACAGATACGCAGTATTTT. Translated, it reads CASSLVAASTDTQYF.